The 9 T cell receptor beta chains given below trace back to one sample, sequenced in a study of cytomegalovirus exposure and HLA in healthy donors (dated by TCRdb to about 2017). Libraries came from the immunoSEQ multiplex PCR assay. The multiplex PCR relied on a mix of 60 forward primers for TCR Vbeta segments and 13 reverse primers for TCR Jbeta segments. TCRdb obtained this table from immuneACCESS and retained in-frame rearrangements with V and J assigned. These tables miss some clones; where compared with another copy, unresolved V genes account for less than half of the shortfall, and the remainder is unexplained. This sample has 130,000 to 150,000 clones in its table, and roughly 80% of those were observed once. The leading ten clones occupy approximately 2.9% of the sample. The specimen sequenced was PBMCs. These receptors came from a woman aged 25 to 39 in good health and CMV-seronegative.

This chain connects TRBV9 to TRBJ1-1, with D tentatively TRBD1 (6 bases). The CDR3 is 16 residues long. The germline CDR1 and CDR2 sequences are SGDLS and YYNGEE. The germline V and J ends were trimmed by 3 bases and 5 bases, with 20 bases remaining between them. The CDR3 region is CASSGGQRDRKTEAFF. DNA for the CDR3: TGTGCCAGCAGCGGGGGACAACGCGACCGGAAGACTGAAGCTTTCTTT.

The V gene is TRBV28, the J gene TRBJ2-7; 8 nucleotides match TRBD2. Trimming took 4 bases from V and 2 from J; bases not matched to a gene: 7. Looked up from germline, CDR1 is MDHEN and CDR2 is SYDVKM. The CDR3 is made up of 15 amino acids. The CDR3, as DNA: TGTGCCAGCAGTTCGCCTAGCGGGCTAACCTACGAGCAGTACTTC. This codes for CASSSPSGLTYEQYF.

The J gene is TRBJ2-1, the V gene TRBV2; 11 positions match TRBD1. This CDR3 contains 15 residues. Unmatched junction bases numbered 7, after V lost 6 bases and J lost 6 bases. The germline gives CDR1 SNHLY, CDR2 FYNNEI. CDR3 sequence reads: CASSTGTGGLNEQFF. CDR3 sequence (DNA): TGTGCCAGCAGCACCGGGACAGGGGGACTCAATGAGCAGTTCTTC.

V and J are TRBV4-3 and TRBJ1-4; perhaps TRBD1 as D (6 bases). The CDR3 is made up of 15 amino acids. Germline V gene data show CDR1 as LGHNA and CDR2 as YSLEER. V lost 0 bases to trimming and J lost 10 bases, with 15 bases between them. The chain's CDR3 is CASSQEGTSFGKLFF. DNA for the CDR3: TGCGCCAGCAGCCAAGAGGGGACATCCTTCGGAAAACTGTTTTTT.

This clone has just a few counts. This chain connects TRBV4-3 to TRBJ1-1, with D possibly matching TRBD1 (6 bases). This CDR3 has 15 amino acids. Per germline, CDR1 LGHNA and CDR2 YSLEER. The V and J ends lost 0 bases and 4 bases respectively, with 12 bases between them. For the CDR3, the DNA is TGCGCCAGCAGCCAAGATTTAGGGGGTGGCACTGAAGCTTTCTTT. This codes for CASSQDLGGGTEAFF.

The CDR3 protein is CAWGTGGISSGNTIYF. The CDR3 coding sequence is TGTGCCTGGGGGACAGGGGGGATCAGCTCTGGAAACACCATATATTTT. The chain couples TRBV30 to TRBJ1-3, with 11 bases matching TRBD1. With V trimmed by 5 bases and J by 0 bases, 6 bases remained unmatched. Germline V lookup: CDR1 GTSNPN, CDR2 SVGIG (reference sequence). CDR3 length equals 16 residues.

The V and J genes are TRBV18 and TRBJ2-1, with 7 bases aligning to TRBD2. The CDR3 is made up of 15 amino acids. Germline V lookup: CDR1 KGHSH, CDR2 LQKENI. With 2 bases clipped from V and 2 bases from J, the junction kept 3 bases outside the gene matches. This CDR3 reads CASSPGREPYNEQFF. CDR3 DNA sequence: TGTGCCAGCTCACCAGGGCGGGAGCCCTACAATGAGCAGTTCTTC. Using reference TRBV18 and TRBJ2-1 for the parts outside the CDR3, the full variable domain is NAGVMQNPRHLVRRRGQEARLRCSPMKGHSHVYWYRQLPEEGLKFMVYLQKENIIDESGMPKERFSAEFPKEGPSILRIQQVVRGDSAAYFCASSPGREPYNEQFFGPGTRLTVL.

This clone was picked up a small number of times. The rearrangement uses TRBV2 and TRBJ1-5, with D hard to call. Trimming removed 2 bases from V and 6 bases from J, with 14 bases in between. The V gene's germline CDR1 is SNHLY and CDR2 FYNNEI. The CDR3 consists of 15 residues. The CDR3 nucleotides read TGTGCCAGCAGTGAAATAGCCCCAAGGAGTCAGCCCCAGCATTTT. This translates into CASSEIAPRSQPQHF.

The chain links TRBV7-2 to TRBJ2-7, with 7 positions matching TRBD2. The V gene's germline CDR1 is SGHTA and CDR2 FQGNSA. V was pared by 5 bases and J by 7 bases, with 11 bases of the junction left unmatched. There are 14 residues in the CDR3. CDR3 residues: CASSRRPLGGEQYF. Here the CDR3 DNA reads TGTGCCAGCAGCCGCAGGCCACTCGGGGGGGAGCAGTACTTC.